The count of the clone carrying this T cell receptor beta chain is one. The record originates from a study of blood T cell repertoires in COVID-19. Original handling: Reference gene primers were amplified, and this amplification served to estimate nucleated cell counts. The method was immunoSEQ multiplex PCR; TCRdb's version includes in-frame clones alone and lacks a portion of them. V and J calls and clone size follow that table, whereas D and trimming were derived from the DNA. The table includes roughly 200,000 clones, approximately 83% detected once. The receptor was isolated from a human donor in a cohort sampled during active COVID-19. The specimen sequenced was peripheral blood.

The chain's CDR3 is CASSSRTGGQFF. DNA of the CDR3: TGTGCCAGCAGTTCCCGGACAGGGGGGCAGTTCTTC. The gene calls are TRBV28 and TRBJ2-1; the match to TRBD1 covers 10 bases. Germline loops: CDR1 MDHEN, CDR2 SYDVKM. The ends lost 4 bases at V and 12 bases at J; junction bases unmatched: 3. The CDR3 runs to 12 residues.